These T cell receptor beta chains were read from a single sample in a study of CD8+ T cells in alopecia areata. This table comes from immunoSEQ multiplex PCR, and its TCRdb copy is limited to in-frame clones, with some not included. The data contain approximately 200,000 clones, 55% to 70% of them singletons. Sequencing was performed on CD4+ T cells sorted from blood, taken at week 4, from a patient treated with tofacitinib. These receptors were collected from a human donor with alopecia areata. Both conserved end residues are part of each CDR3. A D gene is named only where the DNA matches it firmly. Size is stated for part of the rows, as once, few or many counts, or as a class when the clone is expanded.

d_call	v_call	clone_size	cdr3_length	j_call	cdr3_nt	cdr3_aa
-	TRBV6-5	-	15	TRBJ2-5	TGTGCCAGCAGTAAGGGCCCAGGACGACAAGAGACCCAGTACTTC	CASSKGPGRQETQYF
TRBD1	TRBV19	few	16	TRBJ1-3	TGTGCCAGTACGGCTCGGGACAGCTACTCTGGAAACACCATATATTTT	CASTARDSYSGNTIYF
-	TRBV7-6	-	14	TRBJ1-2	TGTGCCAGCAGCTTGAGACAGTCTATCTATGGCTACACCTTC	CASSLRQSIYGYTF
-	TRBV30	-	13	TRBJ1-6	TGTGCCTGGACTCCCCTAGGAAGTTCACCCCTCCACTTT	CAWTPLGSSPLHF
TRBD1	TRBV5-4	many	16	TRBJ1-1	TGTGCCAGCAGCTCCCCGGGACAGGTCCGTAGGGATGAAGCTTTCTTT	CASSSPGQVRRDEAFF
-	TRBV13	-	16	TRBJ1-6	TGTGCCAGCAGCTTCCCGTCGGGACGCTATAATTCACCCCTCCACTTT	CASSFPSGRYNSPLHF
-	TRBV5-1	-	13	TRBJ2-3	TGCGCCAGCAGCTTGGCCCGCACAGATACGCAGTATTTT	CASSLARTDTQYF
-	TRBV29-1	-	13	TRBJ1-5	TGCAGCGTTGGGGTGCGGGGCAATCAGCCCCAGCATTTT	CSVGVRGNQPQHF
-	TRBV2	-	18	TRBJ2-1	TGTGCCAGCACCCCCCTCCCCCCGAGCACCGGAATGGGCACTGAGCAGTTCTTC	CASTPLPPSTGMGTEQFF
-	TRBV29-1	once	13	TRBJ2-5	TGCAGCGTCCTCGATCAGGGTACGGAGACCCAGTACTTC	CSVLDQGTETQYF
-	TRBV2	few	14	TRBJ1-5	TGTGCCAGCAGTGAAACGACAGCGGGTCAGCCCCAGCATTTT	CASSETTAGQPQHF
TRBD2	TRBV7-2	-	16	TRBJ2-3	TGTGCCAGCAGCTTCCAACTAGCGGGGGGGACAGATACGCAGTATTTT	CASSFQLAGGTDTQYF
TRBD2	TRBV4-3	-	16	TRBJ2-3	TGCGCCAGCAGCCTGGGAGGACGGGGGGGAACAGATACGCAGTATTTT	CASSLGGRGGTDTQYF
-	TRBV30	-	14	TRBJ1-3	TGTGCCTGGAGTGCCGGGGCCTCTGGAAACACCATATATTTT	CAWSAGASGNTIYF
-	TRBV30	once	13	TRBJ1-6	TGTGCCTGGAACGCCGGGACGATTTCACCCCTCCACTTT	CAWNAGTISPLHF
TRBD1	TRBV23-1	few	15	TRBJ1-5	TGCGCCAGCAGTCAACCCTCGGTAAAGGGGGCGCCCCAGCATTTT	CASSQPSVKGAPQHF
-	TRBV7-8	-	15	TRBJ2-1	TGTGCCAGCAGCTTAGTTGGGGCGGAAGGGGATGAGCAGTTCTTC	CASSLVGAEGDEQFF
-	TRBV10-3	few	16	TRBJ1-1	TGTGCCATCAGTGGACGTAAAAGCTTCATGAACACTGAAGCTTTCTTT	CAISGRKSFMNTEAFF
-	TRBV30	-	13	TRBJ1-5	TGTGCCTGGAGTGTGACGCCGGATCAGCCCCAGCATTTT	CAWSVTPDQPQHF
TRBD1	TRBV7-9	-	18	TRBJ1-6	TGTGCCAGCAGCTCGAGCGTCCTCCCGGGACAGGGGAATTCACCCCTCCACTTT	CASSSSVLPGQGNSPLHF
TRBD2	TRBV6-5	-	12	TRBJ2-5	TGTGCCAGCGCGGGGGGCCGAGAGACCCAGTACTTC	CASAGGRETQYF
-	TRBV29-1	-	15	TRBJ2-3	TGCAGCGTCGTCACAGGGCGAGCGGGCACAGATACGCAGTATTTT	CSVVTGRAGTDTQYF
-	TRBV2	few	12	TRBJ2-5	TGTGCCAGCGGGGACAACCAAGAGACCCAGTACTTC	CASGDNQETQYF
-	TRBV2	-	13	TRBJ1-3	TGTGCCAGCAGTGCCGGGGGCGGAAACACCATATATTTT	CASSAGGGNTIYF
-	TRBV29-1	-	10	TRBJ2-5	TGCAGCGTCGGGGAAGAGACCCAGTACTTC	CSVGEETQYF
TRBD1	TRBV7-9	few	13	TRBJ2-1	TGTGCCAGCAGCTTAGGCGGACAGGGTGAGCAGTTCTTC	CASSLGGQGEQFF
-	TRBV30	-	13	TRBJ2-6	TGTGCCTGGAGTGAGACTGGGGCCAACGTCCTGACTTTC	CAWSETGANVLTF
-	TRBV30	-	12	TRBJ1-1	TGTGCCTGGAGTGTACAAAGGTTCGGAGCTTTCTTT	CAWSVQRFGAFF
-	TRBV9	few	13	TRBJ1-6	TGTGCCAGCAGCAAGGCAGGGAGGTCACCCCTCCACTTT	CASSKAGRSPLHF
TRBD2	TRBV5-1	-	18	TRBJ2-2	TGCGCCAGCAGCCTGACTAGCGGGGGCCCTACGAACACCGGGGAGCTGTTTTTT	CASSLTSGGPTNTGELFF
-	TRBV7-8	-	14	TRBJ2-3	TGTGCCAGCAGCTTAGGGGCTACCGGGGATACGCAGTATTTT	CASSLGATGDTQYF